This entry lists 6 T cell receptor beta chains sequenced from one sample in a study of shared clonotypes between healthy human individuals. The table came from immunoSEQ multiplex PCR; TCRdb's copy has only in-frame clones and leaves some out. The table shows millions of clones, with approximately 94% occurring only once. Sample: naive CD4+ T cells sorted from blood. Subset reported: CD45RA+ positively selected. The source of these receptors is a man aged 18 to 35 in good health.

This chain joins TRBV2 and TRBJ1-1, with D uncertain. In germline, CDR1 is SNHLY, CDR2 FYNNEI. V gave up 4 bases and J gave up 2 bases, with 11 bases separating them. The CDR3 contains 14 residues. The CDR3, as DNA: TGTGCCAGCAGTGCCGACCATGTAAACACTGAAGCTTTCTTT. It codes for CASSADHVNTEAFF.

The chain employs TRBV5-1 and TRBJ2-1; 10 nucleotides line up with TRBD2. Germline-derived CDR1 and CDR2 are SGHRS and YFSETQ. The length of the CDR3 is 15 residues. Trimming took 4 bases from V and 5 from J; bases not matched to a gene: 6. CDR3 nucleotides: TGCGCCAGCAGCCTAACTAGCGGGGCTAACAATGAGCAGTTCTTC. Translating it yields CASSLTSGANNEQFF. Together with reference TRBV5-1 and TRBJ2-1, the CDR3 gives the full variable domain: KAGVTQTPRYLIKTRGQQVTLSCSPISGHRSVSWYQQTPGQGLQFLFEYFSETQRNKGNFPGRFSGRQFSNSRSEMNVSTLELGDSALYLCASSLTSGANNEQFFGPGTRLTVL.

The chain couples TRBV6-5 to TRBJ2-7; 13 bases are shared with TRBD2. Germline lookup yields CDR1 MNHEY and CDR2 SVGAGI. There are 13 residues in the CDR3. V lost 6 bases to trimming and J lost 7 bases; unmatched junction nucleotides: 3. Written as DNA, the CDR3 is TGTGCCAGCAGGAAGGGACTAGCGGGGGAGCAGTACTTC. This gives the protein CASRKGLAGEQYF.

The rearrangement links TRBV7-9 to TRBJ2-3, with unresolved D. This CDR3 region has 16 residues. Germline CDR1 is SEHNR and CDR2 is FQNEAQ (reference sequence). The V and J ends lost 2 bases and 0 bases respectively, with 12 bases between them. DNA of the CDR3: TGTGCCAGCAGCTTACACGGCACCTCTAGCACAGATACGCAGTATTTT. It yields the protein CASSLHGTSSTDTQYF.

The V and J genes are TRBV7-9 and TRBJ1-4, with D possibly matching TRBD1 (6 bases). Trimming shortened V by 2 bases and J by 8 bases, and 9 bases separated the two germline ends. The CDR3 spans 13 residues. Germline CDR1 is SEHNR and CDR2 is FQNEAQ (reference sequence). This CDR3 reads CASSLQGSEKLFF. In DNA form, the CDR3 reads TGTGCCAGCAGCTTACAGGGGAGCGAAAAACTGTTTTTT.

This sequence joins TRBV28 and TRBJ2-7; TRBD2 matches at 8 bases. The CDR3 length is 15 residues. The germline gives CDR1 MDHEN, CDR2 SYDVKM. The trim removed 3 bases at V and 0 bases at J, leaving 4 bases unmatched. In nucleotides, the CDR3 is TGTGCCAGCAGTTTGGGCGGGGGGAGCTCCTACGAGCAGTACTTC. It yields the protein CASSLGGGSSYEQYF.